The 21 T cell receptor beta chains below come from one sample, sequenced in a study of tumor and adjacent non-tumor tissue in lung cancer. The library came from three nested PCR rounds adapted from ARM-PCR protocols. TCRdb used MiXCR to reprocess the multiplex PCR reads, holding one entry per CDR3 protein. The sample consists of fewer than 120,000 distinct CDR3 sequences, nearly 85% of them appearing once. The template was RNA from unsorted bulk tissue. Sequenced material: lung tumor tissue. The source is a man in his 70s with non-small cell lung cancer.

Worth noting for this clonotype: A read error may be the cause here, since a much bigger clone is one base away. In DNA form, the CDR3 reads TGTCCCAGCAGTTTTACGGTAGGCGTTAATCAGCCCCAGCATTTT. Amino acids: CPSSFTVGVNQPQHF. This rearrangement joins TRBV28 to TRBJ1-5; D gene ambiguous. From germline, CDR1 is MDHEN and CDR2 SYDVKM. The CDR3 has 15 amino acids.

Comment on this clonotype: The germline gene is not matched at one end of the junction; a read error may be the cause. V and J are TRBV5-5 and TRBJ2-2; a weak D match, TRBD2 (6 bases). The CDR3 extends over 17 amino acids. CDR1 is SGHKS and CDR2 is YYEKEE in the germline V gene (reference sequence). CDR3 amino acids: CASSLVGNRRGTGELFF. As DNA, the CDR3 is TGTGCCAGCAGCTTGGTTGGTAACAGGAGGGGCACCGGGGAACTGTTTTTT.

To note about this clonotype: Germline is not matched at one junction end, which may reflect a read error. The chain combines TRBV12-5 with TRBJ1-1, with 11 bases that match TRBD1. The CDR3 consists of 18 residues. CDR1 and CDR2 (germline): LGHNT, FRNRAP. CDR3 coding DNA: TGTGCTAATGGTTTGGAACTATCAGGACAGGGGGCTATGACTGAAGCTTTCTTT. It translates to CANGLELSGQGAMTEAFF. Based on the CDR3 plus reference TRBV12-5 and TRBJ1-1, the full variable domain is DARVTQTPRHKVTEMGQEVTMRCQPILGHNTVFWYRQTMMQGLELLAYFRNRAPLDDSGMPKDRFSAEMPDATLATLKIQPSEPRDSAVYFCANGLELSGQGAMTEAFFGQGTRLTVV.

In regard to this clonotype: This is likely a read error, given that the CDR3 carries no conserved phenylalanine or tryptophan at its end. The chain couples TRBV20-1 to TRBJ1-5; no firm D call. The CDR3 has 16 residues. CDR1 DFQATT and CDR2 SNEGSKA come from the germline V gene (reference sequence). CDR3 DNA sequence: TGCAGTGCTAGAGACAAGCCGGACTTTCCCAATCAGCGCCAGCATATT. Protein: CSARDKPDFPNQRQHI.

This clonotype was recorded many times. CDR3 region: CSVFMWGTEAFF. DNA of the CDR3: TGCAGCGTGTTCATGTGGGGGACTGAAGCTTTCTTT. The chain recombines TRBV29-1 with TRBJ1-1; TRBD1 might be the D (5 bases). This CDR3 is 12 amino acids long. Germline CDR1 SQVTM, CDR2 ANQGSEA. The V gene lost 6 bases and the J gene lost 5 bases, with 13 bases spanning the gap.

The V gene is TRBV10-2, the J gene TRBJ2-2; 7 bases fit TRBD2. The CDR3 covers 17 residues. The germline V gene encodes CDR1 WSHSY and CDR2 SAAADI. The V gene end was trimmed by 8 bases and the J gene end by 7 bases; junction bases not matched to a gene: 19. CDR3 sequence: CASCVSGLGRSIGELFF. CDR3 in DNA: TGCGCCAGCTGTGTTTCAGGACTAGGTCGGTCCATCGGGGAGCTGTTTTTT.

As concerns this clonotype: An end of the junction differs from the germline gene, which may be a read error. The V call is TRBV7-8, the J call TRBJ2-3; D gene unclear. Germline CDR1 reads SGHVS; CDR2 reads FQNEAQ. The CDR3 consists of 16 residues. The CDR3 sequence is CANSSLLWGIADTQYF. CDR3 coding DNA: TGTGCCAACAGCTCCTTATTATGGGGAATCGCAGATACGCAGTATTTT.

This clonotype was detected only a few times. V is TRBV5-1 and J is TRBJ2-3, with 12 positions matching TRBD2. In germline, CDR1 is SGHRS, CDR2 YFSETQ. The V gene end was trimmed by 4 bases and the J gene end by 3 bases; junction bases not matched to a gene: 6. CDR3 length: 16 residues. CDR3: CASSLDGTSGTDTQYF. The CDR3 DNA reads as TGCGCCAGCAGCCTAGACGGGACTAGCGGGACAGATACGCAGTATTTT.

This clonotype was found many times. This chain links TRBV10-3 with TRBJ1-2, with a weak D call TRBD1 (5 bases). The V gene lost 4 bases and the J gene lost 7 bases, with 16 bases spanning the gap. CDR1 and CDR2 (germline): ENHRY, SYGVKD. The CDR3 consists of 14 residues. CDR3 in DNA: TGTGCCATCAGTGGGGAGACAGATTTCAGTGGCTACACCTTC. Translation gives CAISGETDFSGYTF.

As for this clonotype: Possible read error: a much larger clone is one base away. This sequence joins TRBV7-8 and TRBJ2-4; weak D call: TRBD1 (6 bases). There are 14 residues in the CDR3. The germline V gene has CDR1 SGHVS and CDR2 FQNEAQ. DNA of the CDR3: TGTGCCAGCTGCTTAGGGGGACATGAAAACATTCAGTACTTC. Translating gives CASCLGGHENIQYF.

V usage is TRBV12-3 or TRBV12-4 and J usage is TRBJ1-3; unclear D gene. V shed 6 bases and J shed 11 bases, with 11 bases lying between them. This CDR3 region has 11 residues. The CDR3 nucleotides are TGTGCCAGCAGAAAGGGCAACCCCATATATTTT. It yields the protein CASRKGNPIYF.

For this clonotype: Relative to the germline gene, one junction end is altered; a read error may explain this. The rearrangement links TRBV11-2 to TRBJ1-2; D possibly corresponds to TRBD1 (6 bases). The CDR3 extends over 15 amino acids. From germline, CDR1 is SGHAT and CDR2 FQNNGV. CDR3 region: CASSFQGLADHGYTF. CDR3 sequence (DNA): TGTGCCAGCAGCTTCCAGGGGTTGGCGGATCATGGGTACACCTTC. The variable domain in full, with the rest retrieved from reference TRBV11-2 and TRBJ1-2, is EAGVAQSPRYKIIEKRQSVAFWCNPISGHATLYWYQQILGQGPKLLIQFQNNGVVDDSQLPKDRFSAERLKGVDSTLKIQPAKLEDSAVYLCASSFQGLADHGYTFGSGTRLTVV.

As regards this clonotype: This may be a read error, as it is one base from a much larger clone. The genes are TRBV20-1 and TRBJ2-2; no firm D call. Germline assignment: CDR1 DFQATT and CDR2 SNEGSKA (reference sequence). The CDR3 runs to 16 residues. The CDR3 loop is CGARDIKGSNTGELFF. In DNA, the CDR3 is TGCGGTGCTAGAGATATTAAGGGTTCGAACACCGGGGAGCTGTTTTTT.

About this clonotype: At one of its ends the junction is not consistent with the germline gene, which may arise from a read error. V is TRBV6-2 or TRBV6-3 and J is TRBJ1-5; the D gene is possibly TRBD1 (5 bases). The CDR3 runs to 13 residues. From germline, CDR1 is MNHEY and CDR2 SVGEGT. DNA for the CDR3: TGTACCAGCAGCTCTCAGGGCAATCAGACCCAGCATTTT. Its translation: CTSSSQGNQTQHF.

Note on this clonotype: The CDR3 does not end in the conserved phenylalanine or tryptophan, so this is likely a read error. The limits of the CDR3 on the DNA are not certain, so only TCRdb's listed CDR3 is given. V and J are TRBV20-1 and TRBJ2-3; no check of the table's D call, TRBD1, against the DNA was made. The germline CDR1 and CDR2 sequences are DFQATT and SNEGSKA (reference sequence). Both ends counted, the CDR3 spans 16 residues. CDR3: CSVETGTGAYIDTHYS.

Concerning this clonotype itself: A much bigger clone sits one base away, suggesting this may be a read error. V and J are TRBV5-1 and TRBJ2-7; D unresolved. The V and J ends lost 0 bases and 2 bases respectively, with 9 bases between them. CDR3 size: 14 residues. Per the germline V gene, CDR1 is SGHRS and CDR2 is YFSETQ. CDR3 in amino acids: CASSLVPDTYEQYF. The CDR3 nucleotides are TGCGCCAGCAGCTTGGTTCCAGATACCTACGAGCAGTACTTC.

The rearrangement links TRBV6-6 to TRBJ1-5; D uncertain. From germline, CDR1 is MNHNY and CDR2 SVGAGI (reference sequence). The CDR3 spans 15 residues. Trimming shortened V by 7 bases and J by 3 bases, and 16 bases separated the two germline ends. The CDR3 coding sequence is TGTGCCAGCAATTTCCGGTTCGGTATCAATCAGCCCCAGCATTTT. It specifies CASNFRFGINQPQHF.

Points on this clonotype: This CDR3 is missing its conserved last phenylalanine or tryptophan, likely due to a read error. Because the CDR3's place on the DNA is in doubt, the DNA is left out and the CDR3 is given as listed by TCRdb. The CDR3 loop is CASSPWRVSFIRGYGCTS. The chain recombines TRBV4-2 with TRBJ1-2; the tabulated D call, TRBD1, remains unverified against the DNA. Germline CDR1 LGHNA, CDR2 YNFKEQ. The CDR3 is made up of 18 amino acids, end residues included.

A word on this clonotype: Since the CDR3 does not end with the conserved phenylalanine or tryptophan, this likely comes from a read error. The V call is TRBV4-1, the J call TRBJ2-1, with D hard to call. Per germline, CDR1 MGHRA and CDR2 YSYEKL. The CDR3 runs to 14 residues. V was pared by 1 base and J by 9 bases, with 13 bases between. CDR3 amino acids: CASSQVDEVVEQFI. In DNA form, the CDR3 reads TGCGCCAGCAGCCAAGTGGACGAGGTGGTTGAGCAGTTCATC.

Regarding this clonotype: A junction boundary mismatches the germline segment, possibly from a read error. The chain links TRBV13 to TRBJ2-7; the D is unclear. CDR1 and CDR2 (germline): PRHDT, FYEKMQ (reference sequence). This CDR3 is 13 amino acids long. The CDR3: CVSSSTTTDEQYF. The CDR3 region has the DNA TGTGTCAGCAGCTCAACCACGACGGACGAGCAATACTTC.

Comment on this clonotype: At one boundary the junction diverges from the germline segment, which might be a read error. The CDR3 loop is CASSLWGFGPYEQYF. The CDR3 coding sequence is TGTGCCAGTAGTTTATGGGGGTTCGGGCCCTACGAGCAGTACTTC. This chain connects TRBV28 to TRBJ2-7, with D perhaps given as TRBD1 or TRBD2 (5 bases each). Germline-derived CDR1 and CDR2 are MDHEN and SYDVKM. The CDR3 contains 15 residues. Variable domain in full (rest from reference TRBV28 and TRBJ2-7): DVKVTQSSRYLVKRTGEKVFLECVQDMDHENMFWYRQDPGLGLRLIYFSYDVKMKEKGDIPEGYSVSREKKERFSLILESASTNQTSMYLCASSLWGFGPYEQYFGPGTRLTVT.